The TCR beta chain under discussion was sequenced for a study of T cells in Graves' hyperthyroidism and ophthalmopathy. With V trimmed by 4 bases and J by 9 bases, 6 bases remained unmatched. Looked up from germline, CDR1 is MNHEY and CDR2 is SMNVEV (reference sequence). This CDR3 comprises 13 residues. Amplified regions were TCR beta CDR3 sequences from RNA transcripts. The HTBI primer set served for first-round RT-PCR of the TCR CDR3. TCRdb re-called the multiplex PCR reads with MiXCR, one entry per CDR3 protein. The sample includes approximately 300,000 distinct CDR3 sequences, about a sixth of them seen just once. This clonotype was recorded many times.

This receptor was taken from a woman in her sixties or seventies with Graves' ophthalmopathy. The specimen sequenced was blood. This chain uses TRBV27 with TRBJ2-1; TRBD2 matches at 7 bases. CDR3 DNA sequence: TGTGCCAGCAGTTGGGGGGGGAGTGGTGAGCAGTTCTTC. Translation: CASSWGGSGEQFF.